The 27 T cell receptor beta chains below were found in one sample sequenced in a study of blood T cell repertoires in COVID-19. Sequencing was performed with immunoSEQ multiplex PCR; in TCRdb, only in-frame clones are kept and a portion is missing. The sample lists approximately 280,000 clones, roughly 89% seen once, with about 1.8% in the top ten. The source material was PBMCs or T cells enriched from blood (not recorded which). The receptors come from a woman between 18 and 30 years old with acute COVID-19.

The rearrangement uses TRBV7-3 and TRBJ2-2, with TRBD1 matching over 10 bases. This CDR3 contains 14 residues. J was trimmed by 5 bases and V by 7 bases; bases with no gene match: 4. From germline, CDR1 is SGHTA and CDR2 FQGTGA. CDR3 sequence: CASTRTGGTGELFF. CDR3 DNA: TGTGCCAGCACCCGGACAGGGGGAACCGGGGAGCTGTTTTTT.

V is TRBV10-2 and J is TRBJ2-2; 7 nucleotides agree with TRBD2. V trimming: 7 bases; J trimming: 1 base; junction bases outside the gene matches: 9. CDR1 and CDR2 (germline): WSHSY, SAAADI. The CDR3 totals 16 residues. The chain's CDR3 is CASKRASGKNTGELFF. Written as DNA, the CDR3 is TGCGCCAGCAAACGGGCTAGCGGAAAGAACACCGGGGAGCTGTTTTTT.

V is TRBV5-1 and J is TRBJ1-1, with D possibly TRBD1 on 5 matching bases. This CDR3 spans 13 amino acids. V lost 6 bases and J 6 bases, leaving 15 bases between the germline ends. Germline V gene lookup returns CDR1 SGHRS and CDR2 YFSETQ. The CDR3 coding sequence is TGCGCCAGCAAAAGGGCGGGGGACGCTGAAGCTTTCTTT. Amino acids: CASKRAGDAEAFF.

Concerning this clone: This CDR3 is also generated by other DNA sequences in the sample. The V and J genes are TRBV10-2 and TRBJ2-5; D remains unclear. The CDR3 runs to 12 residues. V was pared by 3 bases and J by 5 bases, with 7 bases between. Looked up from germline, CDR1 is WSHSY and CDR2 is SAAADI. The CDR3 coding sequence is TGCGCCAGCAGTGATATGAGGGAGACCCAGTACTTC. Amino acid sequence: CASSDMRETQYF.

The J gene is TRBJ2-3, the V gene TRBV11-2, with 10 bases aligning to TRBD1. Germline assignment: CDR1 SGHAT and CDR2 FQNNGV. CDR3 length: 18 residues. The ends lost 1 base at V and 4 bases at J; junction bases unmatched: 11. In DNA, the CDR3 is TGTGCCAGCAGCTTAGCTCGTCCCGGGACAGGGGTTTCAGATACGCAGTATTTT. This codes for CASSLARPGTGVSDTQYF.

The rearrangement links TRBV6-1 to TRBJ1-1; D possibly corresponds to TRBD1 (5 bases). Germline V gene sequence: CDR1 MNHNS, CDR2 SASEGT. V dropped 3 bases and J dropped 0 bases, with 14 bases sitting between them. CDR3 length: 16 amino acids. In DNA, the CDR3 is TGTGCCAGCAGTGAGCAGGGATACAGAATGAACACTGAAGCTTTCTTT. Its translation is CASSEQGYRMNTEAFF.

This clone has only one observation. The CDR3 DNA reads TGTGCCAGCAGCTTCAGGACTAGCGGGCCCACAGATACGCAGTATTTT. It translates to CASSFRTSGPTDTQYF. The rearrangement joins TRBV7-9 to TRBJ2-3, with 11 bases lining up with TRBD2. CDR1 is SEHNR and CDR2 is FQNEAQ in the germline V gene (reference sequence). This CDR3 region has 16 residues. The trim removed 3 bases at V and 2 bases at J, leaving 4 bases unmatched. Together with reference TRBV7-9 and TRBJ2-3, the CDR3 gives the full variable domain: DTGVSQNPRHKITKRGQNVTFRCDPISEHNRLYWYRQTLGQGPEFLTYFQNEAQLEKSRLLSDRFSAERPKGSFSTLEIQRTEQGDSAMYLCASSFRTSGPTDTQYFGPGTRLTVL.

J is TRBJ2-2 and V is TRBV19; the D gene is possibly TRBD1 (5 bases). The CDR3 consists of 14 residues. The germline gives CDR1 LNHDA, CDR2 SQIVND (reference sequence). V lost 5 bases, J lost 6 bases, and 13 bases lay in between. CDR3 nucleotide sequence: TGTGCCAGTAGTCTTATTAAGGGGTCCGGGGAGCTGTTTTTT. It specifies CASSLIKGSGELFF. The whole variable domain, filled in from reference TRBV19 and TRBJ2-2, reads DGGITQSPKYLFRKEGQNVTLSCEQNLNHDAMYWYRQDPGQGLRLIYYSQIVNDFQKGDIAEGYSVSREKKESFPLTVTSAQKNPTAFYLCASSLIKGSGELFFGEGSRLTVL.

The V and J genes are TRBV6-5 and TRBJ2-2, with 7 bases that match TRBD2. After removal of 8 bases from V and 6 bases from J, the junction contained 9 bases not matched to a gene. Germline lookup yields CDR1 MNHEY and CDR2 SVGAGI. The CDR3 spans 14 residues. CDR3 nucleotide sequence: TGTGCCAGCGGGGCTAGACTAGCCGCCGGGGAGCTGTTTTTT. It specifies CASGARLAAGELFF.

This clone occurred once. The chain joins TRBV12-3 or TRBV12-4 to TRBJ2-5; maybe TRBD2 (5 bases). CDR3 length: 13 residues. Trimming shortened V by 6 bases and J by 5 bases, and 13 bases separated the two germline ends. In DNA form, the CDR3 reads TGTGCCAGCAGCCCACCCGGGGTTGAGACCCAGTACTTC. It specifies CASSPPGVETQYF.

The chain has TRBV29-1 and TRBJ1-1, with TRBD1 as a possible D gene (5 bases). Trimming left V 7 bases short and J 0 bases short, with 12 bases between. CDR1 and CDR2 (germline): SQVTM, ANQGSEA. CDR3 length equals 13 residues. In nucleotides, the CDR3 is TGCAGCGGACGGGGAGGGGTGAACACTGAAGCTTTCTTT. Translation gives CSGRGGVNTEAFF.

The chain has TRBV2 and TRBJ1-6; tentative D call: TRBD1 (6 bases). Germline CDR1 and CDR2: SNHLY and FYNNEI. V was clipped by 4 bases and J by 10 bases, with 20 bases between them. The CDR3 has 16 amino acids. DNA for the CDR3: TGTGCCAGCAGTGTTTTTTGGGACACTACAATATCACCCCTCCACTTT. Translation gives CASSVFWDTTISPLHF.

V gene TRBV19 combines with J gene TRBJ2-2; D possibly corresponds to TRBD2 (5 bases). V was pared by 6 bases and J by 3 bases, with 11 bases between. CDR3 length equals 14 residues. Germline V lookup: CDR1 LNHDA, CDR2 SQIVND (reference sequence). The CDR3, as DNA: TGTGCCAGTAGCTACCCCGGGGACACCGGGGAGCTGTTTTTT. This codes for CASSYPGDTGELFF.

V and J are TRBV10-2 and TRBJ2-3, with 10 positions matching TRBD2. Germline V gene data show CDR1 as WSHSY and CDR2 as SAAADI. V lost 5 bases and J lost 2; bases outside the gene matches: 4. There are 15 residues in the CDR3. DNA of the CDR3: TGCGCCAGCAGTCGGACTAGCGGTTTCACAGATACGCAGTATTTT. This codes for CASSRTSGFTDTQYF.

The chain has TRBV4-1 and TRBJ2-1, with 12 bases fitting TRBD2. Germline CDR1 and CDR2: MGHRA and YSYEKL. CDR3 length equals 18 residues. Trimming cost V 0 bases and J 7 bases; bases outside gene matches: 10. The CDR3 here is CASSQDRETSGSKNEQFF. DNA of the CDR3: TGCGCCAGCAGCCAAGATAGGGAGACTAGCGGGAGTAAAAATGAGCAGTTCTTC.

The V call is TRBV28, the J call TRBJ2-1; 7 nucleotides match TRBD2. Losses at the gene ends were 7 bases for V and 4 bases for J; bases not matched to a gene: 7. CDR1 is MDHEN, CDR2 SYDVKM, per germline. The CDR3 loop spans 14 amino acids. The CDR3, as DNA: TGTGCCAGCATTTGGGCTAGCGGTTACAATGAGCAGTTCTTC. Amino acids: CASIWASGYNEQFF.

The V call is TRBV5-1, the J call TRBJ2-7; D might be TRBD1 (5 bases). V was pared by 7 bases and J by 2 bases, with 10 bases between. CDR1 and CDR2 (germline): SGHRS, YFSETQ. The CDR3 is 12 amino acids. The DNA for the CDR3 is TGCGCCAGCGGCAGGGTCGCCTACGAGCAGTACTTC. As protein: CASGRVAYEQYF.

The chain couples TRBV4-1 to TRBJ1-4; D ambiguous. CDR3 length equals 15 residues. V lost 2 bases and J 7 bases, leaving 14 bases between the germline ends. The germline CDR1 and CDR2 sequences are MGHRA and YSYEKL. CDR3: CASSQWAPGGEKLFF. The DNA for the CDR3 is TGCGCCAGCAGCCAATGGGCACCGGGAGGTGAAAAACTGTTTTTT.

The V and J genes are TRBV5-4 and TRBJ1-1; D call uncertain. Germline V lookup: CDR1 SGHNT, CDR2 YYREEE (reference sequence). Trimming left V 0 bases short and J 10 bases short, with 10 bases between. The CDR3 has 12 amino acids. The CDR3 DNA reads TGTGCCAGCAGCTTGGGCCAGAGCGCAGCTTTCTTT. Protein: CASSLGQSAAFF.

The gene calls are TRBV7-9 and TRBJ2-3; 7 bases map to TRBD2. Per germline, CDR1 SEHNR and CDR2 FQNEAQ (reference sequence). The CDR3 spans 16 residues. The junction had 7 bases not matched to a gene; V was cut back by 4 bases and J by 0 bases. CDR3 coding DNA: TGTGCCAGCAGCTCCCCTAGCGGACTTAGCACAGATACGCAGTATTTT. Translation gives CASSSPSGLSTDTQYF.

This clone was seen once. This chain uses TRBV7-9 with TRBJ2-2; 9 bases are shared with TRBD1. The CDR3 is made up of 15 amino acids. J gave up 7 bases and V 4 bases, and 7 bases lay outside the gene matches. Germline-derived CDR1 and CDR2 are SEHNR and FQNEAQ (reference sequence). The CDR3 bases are TGTGCCAGCAGCTCCGGGACAGGGATGGTCGGGGAGCTGTTTTTT. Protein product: CASSSGTGMVGELFF.

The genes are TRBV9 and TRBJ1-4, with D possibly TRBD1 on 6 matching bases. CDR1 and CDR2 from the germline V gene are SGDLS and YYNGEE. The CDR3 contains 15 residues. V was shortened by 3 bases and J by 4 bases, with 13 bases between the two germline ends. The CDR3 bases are TGTGCCAGCAGCGCCTCGACAGGATTTAATGAAAAACTGTTTTTT. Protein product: CASSASTGFNEKLFF.

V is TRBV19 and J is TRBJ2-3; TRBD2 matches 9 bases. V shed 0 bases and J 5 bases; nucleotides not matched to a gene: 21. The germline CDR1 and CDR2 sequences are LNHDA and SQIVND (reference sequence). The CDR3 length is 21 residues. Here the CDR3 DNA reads TGTGCCAGTAGTATAGAGGAAATGTTGGGAGCGGGAGGAATCCGCAGAGATACGCAGTATTTT. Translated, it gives CASSIEEMLGAGGIRRDTQYF.

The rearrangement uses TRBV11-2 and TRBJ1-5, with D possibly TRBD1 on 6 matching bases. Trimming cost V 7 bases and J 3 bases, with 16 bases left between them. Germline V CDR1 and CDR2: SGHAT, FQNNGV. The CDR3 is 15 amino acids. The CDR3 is CASTPDGGPNQPQHF. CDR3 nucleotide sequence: TGTGCCAGCACCCCGGACGGGGGGCCCAATCAGCCCCAGCATTTT.

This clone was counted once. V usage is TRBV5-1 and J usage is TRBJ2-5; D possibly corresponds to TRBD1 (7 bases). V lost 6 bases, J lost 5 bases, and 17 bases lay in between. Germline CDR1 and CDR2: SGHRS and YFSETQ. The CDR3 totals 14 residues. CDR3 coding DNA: TGCGCCAGCACACAGGGGACTGGAGAGGAGACCCAGTACTTC. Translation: CASTQGTGEETQYF.

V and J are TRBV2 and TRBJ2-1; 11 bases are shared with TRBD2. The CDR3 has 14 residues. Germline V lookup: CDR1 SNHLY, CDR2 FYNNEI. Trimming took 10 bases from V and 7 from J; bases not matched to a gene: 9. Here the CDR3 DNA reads TGTGCCACCATGACTAGCGGGATTGAAAATGAGCAGTTCTTC. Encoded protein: CATMTSGIENEQFF.

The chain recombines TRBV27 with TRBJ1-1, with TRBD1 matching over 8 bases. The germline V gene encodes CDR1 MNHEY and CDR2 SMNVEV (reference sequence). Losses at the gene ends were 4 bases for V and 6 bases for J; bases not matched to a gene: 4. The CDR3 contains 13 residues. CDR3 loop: CASSSQGAAEAFF. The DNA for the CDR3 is TGTGCCAGCAGTTCGCAGGGGGCCGCTGAAGCTTTCTTT.